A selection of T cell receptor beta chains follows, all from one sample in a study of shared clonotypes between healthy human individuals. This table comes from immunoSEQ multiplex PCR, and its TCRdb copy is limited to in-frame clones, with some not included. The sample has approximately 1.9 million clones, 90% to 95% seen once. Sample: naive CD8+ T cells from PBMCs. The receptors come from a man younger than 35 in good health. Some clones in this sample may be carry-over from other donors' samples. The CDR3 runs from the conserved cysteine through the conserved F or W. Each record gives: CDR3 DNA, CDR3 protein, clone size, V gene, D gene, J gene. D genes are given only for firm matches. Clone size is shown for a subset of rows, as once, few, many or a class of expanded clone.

TGTGCCACCAGCCCTCAGGGAAATCAGCCCCAGCATTTT,CATSPQGNQPQHF,few,TRBV15,NA,TRBJ1-5
TGTGCCAGCAGCACCAGCGGGAGCTACAATGAGCAGTTCTTC,CASSTSGSYNEQFF,NA,TRBV9,TRBD2,TRBJ2-1
TGCGCCAGCAGCTTGGATCTGGGGCCAGGGGGCGACGAGCAGTACTTC,CASSLDLGPGGDEQYF,NA,TRBV5-1,TRBD1,TRBJ2-7
TGTGCCAGCAGTGACTCGGGGGGTAGTCATGATGAGCAGTTCTTC,CASSDSGGSHDEQFF,NA,TRBV6-4,NA,TRBJ2-1
TGTGCCATCAGTGAGGACAGGGGGCGGAACACTGAAGCTTTCTTT,CAISEDRGRNTEAFF,NA,TRBV10-3,TRBD1,TRBJ1-1
TGTGCCAGTAGTCAAGGGGGAGCGGCTGAAGCTTTCTTT,CASSQGGAAEAFF,NA,TRBV19,NA,TRBJ1-1
TGTGCCAGCAGCTCACCACTCCTTGGACAGCCGGACCTCTATGGCTACACCTTC,CASSSPLLGQPDLYGYTF,NA,TRBV7-9,NA,TRBJ1-2
TGTGCCAGCAGTTTTGGGGGACAGCAAAACTATGGCTACACCTTC,CASSFGGQQNYGYTF,NA,TRBV27,TRBD1,TRBJ1-2
TGCGCCAGCAGCCAAGATCGAGGCATAGGGGAGGGCTACACCTTC,CASSQDRGIGEGYTF,NA,TRBV4-3,NA,TRBJ1-2
TGTGCCACCAGCACCCTTCATGGGCTAGCGGGAGTAATGACAGATACGCAGTATTTT,CATSTLHGLAGVMTDTQYF,NA,TRBV15,TRBD2,TRBJ2-3
TGTGCCAGCAGCTCGCCGACAGTAGCACCTAACTATGGCTACACCTTC,CASSSPTVAPNYGYTF,NA,TRBV13,NA,TRBJ1-2
TGTGCCAGTTCCTTACAGGTCCTCTCCTCCTACGAGCAGTACTTC,CASSLQVLSSYEQYF,NA,TRBV19,NA,TRBJ2-7
TGTGCCAGCAGCGTAGCCCGGGACAGGGTGAGGACCGGGGAGCTGTTTTTT,CASSVARDRVRTGELFF,NA,TRBV9,TRBD1,TRBJ2-2
TGTGCCAGCAGCCAAGGCCTGGCCGGCAATGAGCAGTTCTTC,CASSQGLAGNEQFF,NA,TRBV7-3,NA,TRBJ2-1
TGCGCCAGCAGCCCCCCCCCGGGACAAGCGAGATCCTACGAGCAGTACTTC,CASSPPPGQARSYEQYF,NA,TRBV4-1,NA,TRBJ2-7
TGTGCCAGCAGCGGAGATAGCGGGCTAAACTACAATGAGCAGTTCTTC,CASSGDSGLNYNEQFF,NA,TRBV11-2,TRBD2,TRBJ2-1
TGTGCCAGCAGCCCAGGACAGGGGTTTCAGCCCCAGCATTTT,CASSPGQGFQPQHF,NA,TRBV28,TRBD1,TRBJ1-5
TGTGCCAGCAGTTTAAGGGGGACTAGCGGTTACGAGCAGTACTTC,CASSLRGTSGYEQYF,NA,TRBV27,TRBD2,TRBJ2-7
TGTGCCAGCAGCCCAGGGACTAGTTTCCATGAGCAGTTCTTC,CASSPGTSFHEQFF,NA,TRBV27,TRBD2,TRBJ2-1
TGTGCCAGCAGTGATGAGTGGGGCTCCTACAATGAGCAGTTCTTC,CASSDEWGSYNEQFF,NA,TRBV2,NA,TRBJ2-1
TGTGCCTCGGTTGGGGGCAATGAGCAGTTCTTC,CASVGGNEQFF,NA,TRBV30,NA,TRBJ2-1
TGTGCCAGCAGTCCCGGAGGGACTAGCCAAGATACGCAGTATTTT,CASSPGGTSQDTQYF,NA,TRBV6-5,TRBD2,TRBJ2-3
TGTGCCAGCAGCCACAGACTAGCGGAATCCTTACTAGCCAAAAACATTCAGTACTTC,CASSHRLAESLLAKNIQYF,NA,TRBV11-2,TRBD2,TRBJ2-4
TGTGCCAGCAGTTTGCCCCCCCGGGCAGCAGGACGTGAGCAGTTCTTC,CASSLPPRAAGREQFF,NA,TRBV27,NA,TRBJ2-1
TGCGCCAGCAGCTTCACGGGAGGGCCGGCCAATGAGCAGTTCTTC,CASSFTGGPANEQFF,NA,TRBV5-1,TRBD2,TRBJ2-1
TGTGCCAGCAGCCCAACGAGGGGACAGAACACCGGGGAGCTGTTTTTT,CASSPTRGQNTGELFF,NA,TRBV7-9,NA,TRBJ2-2
TGTGCCAGCAGCTTCCTAGCGTACGGCACAGATACGCAGTATTTT,CASSFLAYGTDTQYF,NA,TRBV7-4,NA,TRBJ2-3
TGCGCCAGCAGCAGCCAAGGGGGGGGACAGGGCACGTACTTC,CASSSQGGGQGTYF,NA,TRBV4-3,TRBD1,TRBJ2-5
TGTGCCAGCAGCAGGACTAGCGGGAGCACAGATACGCAGTATTTT,CASSRTSGSTDTQYF,few,TRBV7-3,TRBD2,TRBJ2-3
TGTGCCAGCAGTCCCGGCGGGGGGTATGAGACCCAGTACTTC,CASSPGGGYETQYF,NA,TRBV6-5,TRBD2,TRBJ2-5
TGTGCCAGCAGTTTGTCGCCTGGGGCTGGGGCCAACGTCCTGACTTTC,CASSLSPGAGANVLTF,once,TRBV27,NA,TRBJ2-6
TGTGCCAGCAGCTTGGCAGAGAGCTACGAGCAGTACTTC,CASSLAESYEQYF,NA,TRBV5-4,NA,TRBJ2-7
TGCAGCGTCGCTGACGGGAAACTTCAGTACTTC,CSVADGKLQYF,NA,TRBV29-1,NA,TRBJ2-4
TGTGCCAGCAGCACGAAGACAGGGGGAACGAATGAGCAGTTCTTC,CASSTKTGGTNEQFF,NA,TRBV27,TRBD1,TRBJ2-1
TGTGCCAGCAGTTTAAGGGGGGCGCGGGAGACCCAGTACTTC,CASSLRGARETQYF,once,TRBV27,NA,TRBJ2-5
TGTGCCTGGAGTGTACCTATCCGTCGGGTTGTACAGCGAAGCTACGAGCAGTACTTC,CAWSVPIRRVVQRSYEQYF,NA,TRBV30,NA,TRBJ2-7
TGTGCCAGCAGCGTAGAAGCGAGGATGGGGTCACGCACAGATACGCAGTATTTT,CASSVEARMGSRTDTQYF,NA,TRBV9,NA,TRBJ2-3
TGTGCCAGTAGTACTCAGGGTAACTATGGCTACACCTTC,CASSTQGNYGYTF,NA,TRBV19,NA,TRBJ1-2
TGTGCCAGCAGCACGGGACCGATCTACCTTGAGCAGTTCTTC,CASSTGPIYLEQFF,NA,TRBV7-8,NA,TRBJ2-1
TGTGCCAGCTCACCGCCAGACAGGGCTATTTCTGGAAACACCATATATTTT,CASSPPDRAISGNTIYF,NA,TRBV18,TRBD1,TRBJ1-3
TGTGCCAGCAGTTTACTCCCAGGGGACGGAAACACCATATATTTT,CASSLLPGDGNTIYF,NA,TRBV28,NA,TRBJ1-3
TGTGCCAGTAGTCCCCGGGACTCGCGAACAGATACGCAGTATTTT,CASSPRDSRTDTQYF,NA,TRBV19,NA,TRBJ2-3
TGTGCCAGCCGCCCGGGAGGAGATACGCAGTATTTT,CASRPGGDTQYF,NA,TRBV27,TRBD2,TRBJ2-3
TGCGCCAGCAGCCAAACCGTAGCTGCAACTAATGAAAAACTGTTTTTT,CASSQTVAATNEKLFF,NA,TRBV4-1,NA,TRBJ1-4
TGTGCCAGCAGCCCGATTGGGACAGGGGACAATGAGCAGTTCTTC,CASSPIGTGDNEQFF,NA,TRBV6-6,TRBD1,TRBJ2-1
TGTGCCAGCAGTTTATCGGGGGGAGGCGGGGAGCTGTTTTTT,CASSLSGGGGELFF,NA,TRBV27,NA,TRBJ2-2
TGTGCCAGCAGCGTAAAATTGGCTAGCGGGAGATGGGACAATGAGCAGTTCTTC,CASSVKLASGRWDNEQFF,NA,TRBV9,TRBD2,TRBJ2-1
TGTGCCAGCAGCTTCTCCGGTCGGGGTGGGCACTCCTACGAGCAGTACTTC,CASSFSGRGGHSYEQYF,NA,TRBV7-2,NA,TRBJ2-7
TGTGCCAGCAGCCAAGAGGATGCGGGGGCTGAGCAGTTCTTC,CASSQEDAGAEQFF,NA,TRBV4-2,NA,TRBJ2-1
TGTGCCAGTAGTCCCCGGACTAGCGGGCCAACCTACGAGCAGTACTTC,CASSPRTSGPTYEQYF,NA,TRBV19,TRBD2,TRBJ2-7
TGTGCCAGCAGCTCTCCGGGTCAGAAGAACACTGAAGCTTTCTTT,CASSSPGQKNTEAFF,NA,TRBV27,NA,TRBJ1-1